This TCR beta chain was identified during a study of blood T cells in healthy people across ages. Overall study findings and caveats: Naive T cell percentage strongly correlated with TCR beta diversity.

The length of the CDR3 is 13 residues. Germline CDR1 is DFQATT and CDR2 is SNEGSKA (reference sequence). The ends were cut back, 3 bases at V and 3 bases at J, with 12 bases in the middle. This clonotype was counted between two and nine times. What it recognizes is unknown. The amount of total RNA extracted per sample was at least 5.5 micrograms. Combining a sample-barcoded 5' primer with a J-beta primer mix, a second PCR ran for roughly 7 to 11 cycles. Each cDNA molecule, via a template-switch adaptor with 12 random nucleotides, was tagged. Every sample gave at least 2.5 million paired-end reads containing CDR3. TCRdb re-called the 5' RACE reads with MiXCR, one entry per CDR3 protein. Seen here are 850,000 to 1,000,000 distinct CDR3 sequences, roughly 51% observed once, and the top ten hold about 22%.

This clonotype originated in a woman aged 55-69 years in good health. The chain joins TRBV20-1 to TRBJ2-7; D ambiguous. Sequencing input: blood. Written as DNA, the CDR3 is TGCAGTGCTAGCTTAGGGTCCAACTACGAGCAGTACTTC. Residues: CSASLGSNYEQYF.